These 27 T cell receptor beta chains were sequenced from one sample in a study of cytomegalovirus exposure and HLA in healthy donors. PCR was performed using 60 Vbeta and 13 Jbeta primers. Profiled with immunoSEQ multiplex PCR; TCRdb holds only in-frame clones, not every one. The specimen's table records 45,000 to 60,000 clones. Sequencing was carried out using PBMCs. Source of these receptors: a male donor in good health and CMV-seronegative.

The V and J genes are TRBV9 and TRBJ1-2; no firm D call. CDR1 is SGDLS, CDR2 YYNGEE, per germline. V shed 0 bases and J shed 0 bases, with 9 bases lying between them. The CDR3 is 15 amino acids. CDR3 nucleotides: TGTGCCAGCAGCGTAGACACGGGGACTAACTATGGCTACACCTTC. This encodes CASSVDTGTNYGYTF. Drawing the rest from reference TRBV9 and TRBJ1-2, the complete variable domain is DSGVTQTPKHLITATGQRVTLRCSPRSGDLSVYWYQQSLDQGLQFLIQYYNGEERAKGNILERFSAQQFPDLHSELNLSSLELGDSALYFCASSVDTGTNYGYTFGSGTRLTVV.

The chain recombines TRBV19 with TRBJ1-1; TRBD1 matches 8 bases. Germline CDR1 LNHDA, CDR2 SQIVND (reference sequence). The CDR3 covers 16 residues. V was pared by 4 bases and J by 5 bases, with 12 bases of the junction left unmatched. CDR3 in amino acids: CASSRGQGTLETEAFF. CDR3 sequence (DNA): TGTGCCAGTAGTAGAGGACAGGGCACTCTGGAGACTGAAGCTTTCTTT.

The chain carries TRBV9 and TRBJ1-6; D unresolved. Between the trimmed V and J ends, which lost 0 bases and 0 bases, there was a span of 10 bases. CDR1 and CDR2 from the germline V gene are SGDLS and YYNGEE. The length of the CDR3 is 17 residues. The CDR3 loop is CASSVDAVSSYNSPLHF. The CDR3 DNA follows: TGTGCCAGCAGCGTAGATGCTGTGAGCTCCTATAATTCACCCCTCCACTTT.

The chain couples TRBV18 to TRBJ2-6; D gene unclear. The CDR3 covers 15 residues. The germline CDR1 and CDR2 sequences are KGHSH and LQKENI. Trimming stripped 5 bases from V and 0 bases from J, with 8 bases between. CDR3 DNA sequence: TGTGCCAGCTCAACCCAGGACTCTGGGGCCAACGTCCTGACTTTC. It encodes CASSTQDSGANVLTF.

V gene TRBV5-1 combines with J gene TRBJ1-4, with a tentative D call TRBD1 (6 bases). Trimming pared 4 bases from V and 8 bases from J, leaving 21 bases between. Germline CDR1 SGHRS, CDR2 YFSETQ. The CDR3 loop spans 16 amino acids. The CDR3 sequence is CASSQGLGAVEEKLFF. CDR3 coding DNA: TGCGCCAGCAGCCAGGGGCTAGGGGCGGTTGAGGAAAAACTGTTTTTT. Variable domain in full (rest from reference TRBV5-1 and TRBJ1-4): KAGVTQTPRYLIKTRGQQVTLSCSPISGHRSVSWYQQTPGQGLQFLFEYFSETQRNKGNFPGRFSGRQFSNSRSEMNVSTLELGDSALYLCASSQGLGAVEEKLFFGSGTQLSVL.

The chain combines TRBV18 with TRBJ1-1, with a possible D match to TRBD1 (5 bases). Germline V gene data show CDR1 as KGHSH and CDR2 as LQKENI. The CDR3 is 16 amino acids. V was clipped by 4 bases and J by 0 bases, with 15 bases between them. CDR3 protein: CASSHLDSALNTEAFF. DNA of the CDR3: TGTGCCAGCTCACATCTAGACAGTGCTTTGAACACTGAAGCTTTCTTT.

This chain uses TRBV9 with TRBJ2-3, with D tentatively TRBD1 (5 bases). This CDR3 region has 16 residues. V lost 4 bases to trimming and J lost 4 bases, with 19 bases between them. The germline gives CDR1 SGDLS, CDR2 YYNGEE. The CDR3 here is CASSSQGGQGPDTQYF. DNA for the CDR3: TGTGCCAGCAGCTCCCAGGGTGGGCAGGGCCCAGATACGCAGTATTTT. Combining the CDR3 with reference TRBV9 and TRBJ2-3 gives the whole variable domain DSGVTQTPKHLITATGQRVTLRCSPRSGDLSVYWYQQSLDQGLQFLIQYYNGEERAKGNILERFSAQQFPDLHSELNLSSLELGDSALYFCASSSQGGQGPDTQYFGPGTRLTVL.

This rearrangement joins TRBV6-5 to TRBJ1-1; the match to TRBD1 covers 7 bases. CDR1 is MNHEY and CDR2 is SVGAGI in the germline V gene. This CDR3 is 15 amino acids long. The trim removed 4 bases at V and 5 bases at J, leaving 10 bases unmatched. The CDR3 DNA is TGTGCCAGCAGTTCTCTTCGAGGGGGCGATACTGAAGCTTTCTTT. Its translation is CASSSLRGGDTEAFF.

V gene TRBV5-1 combines with J gene TRBJ2-5; possibly TRBD1 for D (7 bases). The V end was cut by 5 bases, the J end by 5 bases, with 13 bases between. The germline V gene encodes CDR1 SGHRS and CDR2 YFSETQ. This CDR3 region has 13 residues. The chain's CDR3 is CASREGGQETQYF. The CDR3 DNA reads TGCGCCAGCAGAGAGGGGGGACAGGAGACCCAGTACTTC.

The V and J genes are TRBV5-1 and TRBJ1-1; tentatively, D is TRBD1 (5 bases). Germline V lookup: CDR1 SGHRS, CDR2 YFSETQ. Trimming shortened V by 2 bases and J by 7 bases, and 15 bases separated the two germline ends. The CDR3 has 14 residues. CDR3 nucleotides: TGCGCCAGCAGCTTCGGTCAGGGCCTGGATGAAGCTTTCTTT. This translates into CASSFGQGLDEAFF.

V gene TRBV6-6 combines with J gene TRBJ2-7, with unresolved D. Between the trimmed V and J ends, which lost 6 bases and 3 bases, there was a span of 15 bases. Germline CDR1 reads MNHNY; CDR2 reads SVGAGI (reference sequence). The CDR3 loop spans 14 amino acids. CDR3 loop: CASSGSGEIYEQYF. The CDR3 bases are TGTGCCAGCAGCGGGTCTGGCGAAATCTACGAGCAGTACTTC.

This rearrangement joins TRBV5-1 to TRBJ1-2; 11 bases fit TRBD1. The germline gives CDR1 SGHRS, CDR2 YFSETQ. CDR3 size: 15 residues. V was pared by 0 bases and J by 7 bases, with 5 bases of the junction left unmatched. Here the CDR3 DNA reads TGCGCCAGCAGCTTGGAGGGGACAGGGGGAAGTGGCTACACCTTC. It translates to CASSLEGTGGSGYTF.

The V gene is TRBV7-9, the J gene TRBJ2-3, with 8 bases that match TRBD1. This CDR3 spans 17 amino acids. Germline loops: CDR1 SEHNR, CDR2 FQNEAQ (reference sequence). V was pared by 5 bases and J by 0 bases, with 10 bases of the junction left unmatched. CDR3: CASSPLGTGHSTDTQYF. The CDR3 bases are TGTGCCAGCAGCCCACTCGGGACAGGCCATAGCACAGATACGCAGTATTTT.

This chain uses TRBV25-1 with TRBJ2-1, with no clear D. The CDR3 consists of 11 residues. The ends were cut back, 6 bases at V and 8 bases at J, with 8 bases in the middle. Germline CDR1 reads MGHDK; CDR2 reads SYGVNS. The CDR3 protein is CASRALYEQFF. CDR3 in DNA: TGTGCCAGCAGGGCTTTGTATGAGCAGTTCTTC.

The chain employs TRBV4-1 and TRBJ1-5, with TRBD1 matching 7 bases. CDR1 is MGHRA, CDR2 YSYEKL, per germline. The CDR3 length is 16 residues. With V trimmed by 3 bases and J by 6 bases, 11 bases remained unmatched. CDR3 DNA: TGCGCCAGCAGCCACGCCGGGACAGCCGTCGGTCAGCCCCAGCATTTT. Its translation: CASSHAGTAVGQPQHF.

The chain carries TRBV6-5 and TRBJ2-7, with TRBD2 identical over 8 bases. CDR1 and CDR2 (germline): MNHEY, SVGAGI. V shed 1 base and J 3 bases; nucleotides not matched to a gene: 2. The CDR3 runs to 14 residues. The CDR3 DNA reads as TGTGCCAGCAGTTACTTAGGGACTAGCTACGAGCAGTACTTC. Translated, it gives CASSYLGTSYEQYF.

V is TRBV30 and J is TRBJ2-5; unclear D gene. The CDR3 totals 15 residues. V dropped 0 bases and J dropped 0 bases, with 11 bases sitting between them. The germline CDR1 and CDR2 sequences are GTSNPN and SVGIG (reference sequence). CDR3 sequence: CAWSVSMQYQETQYF. In DNA, the CDR3 is TGTGCCTGGAGTGTATCCATGCAGTACCAAGAGACCCAGTACTTC.

The J gene is TRBJ1-2, the V gene TRBV7-3, with D possibly being TRBD1 (6 bases). The V end was cut by 5 bases, the J end by 6 bases, with 19 bases between. The CDR3 contains 15 residues. The V gene's germline CDR1 is SGHTA and CDR2 FQGTGA. The CDR3 sequence: CASSQQGPLRNGYTF. For the CDR3, the DNA is TGTGCCAGCAGCCAACAGGGTCCCCTCCGTAATGGCTACACCTTC.

V gene TRBV4-1 combines with J gene TRBJ1-1, with D unresolved. Trimming pared 1 base from V and 1 base from J, leaving 7 bases between. Germline CDR1 reads MGHRA; CDR2 reads YSYEKL. This CDR3 has 14 amino acids. The CDR3 DNA reads TGCGCCAGCAGCCAAGTACGAGGGAACACTGAAGCTTTCTTT. Translation gives CASSQVRGNTEAFF.

This rearrangement joins TRBV6-1 to TRBJ2-7; a weak D match, TRBD1 (5 bases). V was shortened by 2 bases and J by 0 bases, with 14 bases between the two germline ends. This CDR3 has 16 amino acids. The germline V gene has CDR1 MNHNS and CDR2 SASEGT. CDR3 sequence reads: CASSERWGASSYEQYF. CDR3 DNA: TGTGCCAGCAGTGAACGTTGGGGCGCATCCTCCTACGAGCAGTACTTC.

The chain carries TRBV6-5 and TRBJ2-1; 9 nucleotides match TRBD2. This CDR3 has 16 residues. V shed 0 bases and J 9 bases; nucleotides not matched to a gene: 9. Germline V CDR1 and CDR2: MNHEY, SVGAGI. The CDR3 DNA reads as TGTGCCAGCAGTTACTCGATCAGCGGGGGGCCGGGTGAGCAGTTCTTC. Protein sequence: CASSYSISGGPGEQFF.

The V call is TRBV4-3, the J call TRBJ2-6; 9 bases fit TRBD1. The junction had 6 bases not matched to a gene; V was cut back by 3 bases and J by 0 bases. The germline gives CDR1 LGHNA, CDR2 YSLEER. CDR3 length: 18 amino acids. CDR3 loop: CASSQAGTGSSGANVLTF. In DNA, the CDR3 is TGCGCCAGCAGCCAGGCTGGGACAGGGAGCTCTGGGGCCAACGTCCTGACTTTC.

This chain links TRBV6-1 with TRBJ1-2, with TRBD1 matching 9 bases. With 0 bases clipped from V and 4 bases from J, the junction kept 6 bases outside the gene matches. This CDR3 comprises 16 residues. CDR1 is MNHNS and CDR2 is SASEGT in the germline V gene. The CDR3 nucleotides read TGTGCCAGCAGTGAAGCGTGGGGACAGGGTTCCTATGGCTACACCTTC. Protein: CASSEAWGQGSYGYTF.

The V call is TRBV29-1, the J call TRBJ1-2, with TRBD1 matching over 7 bases. The CDR3 extends over 11 amino acids. Germline V CDR1 and CDR2: SQVTM, ANQGSEA. V was clipped by 4 bases and J by 4 bases; unmatched bases: 0. DNA for the CDR3: TGCAGCGTTGGACAGGGCTATGGCTACACCTTC. Its translation is CSVGQGYGYTF.

This chain connects TRBV27 to TRBJ1-1; D possibly corresponds to TRBD1 (6 bases). Germline V lookup: CDR1 MNHEY, CDR2 SMNVEV (reference sequence). The CDR3 length is 14 residues. Trimming cost V 6 bases and J 4 bases, with 15 bases left between them. The CDR3 protein is CASRPDRSTTEAFF. CDR3 DNA: TGTGCCAGCAGGCCTGACAGGTCCACCACTGAAGCTTTCTTT.

The chain uses TRBV20-1 and TRBJ1-2, with D hard to call. V lost 6 bases, J lost 1 base, and 3 bases lay in between. The germline gives CDR1 DFQATT, CDR2 SNEGSKA (reference sequence). The CDR3 runs to 10 residues. The CDR3 DNA reads as TGCAGTGCCCTTAACTATGGCTACACCTTC. Its protein product is CSALNYGYTF.

V gene TRBV6-5 combines with J gene TRBJ2-5; 10 nucleotides align to TRBD2. V was clipped by 6 bases and J by 1 base; unmatched bases: 5. Per the germline V gene, CDR1 is MNHEY and CDR2 is SVGAGI. The CDR3 length is 15 residues. The CDR3 DNA reads TGTGCCAGCAGAACGCTAGCGGGGGCCCAAGAGACCCAGTACTTC. As protein: CASRTLAGAQETQYF.